The 9 T cell receptor beta chains in this list originate from one sample, sequenced in a study of T cell responses to AZD1222 COVID-19 vaccine. Libraries were prepared by immunoSEQ multiplex PCR; TCRdb keeps only in-frame clonotypes and omits some of them. The sample contains roughly 71,000 clones, 85% of which appear only once. This specimen consisted of peripheral blood, obtained on day 0 of AZD1222 vaccination. The receptors here all came from an adult in good health.

The chain recombines TRBV3-1 (or the pseudogene TRBV3-2) with TRBJ2-3; D not certain. In germline, CDR1 is LGHDT, CDR2 YNNKEL (reference sequence). This CDR3 spans 13 amino acids. V was clipped by 0 bases and J by 12 bases, with 13 bases between them. CDR3 region: CASSQDVAVAQYF. Here the CDR3 DNA reads TGTGCCAGCAGCCAAGACGTAGCAGTTGCACAGTATTTT.

J is TRBJ1-1 and V is TRBV5-8, with D tentatively TRBD1 (6 bases). Trimming pared 2 bases from V and 4 bases from J, leaving 12 bases between. The CDR3 runs to 14 residues. Germline-derived CDR1 and CDR2 are SGHTS and YDEGEE. The CDR3 DNA reads TGTGCCAGCAGCTTTCGTAAGGACAGCACTGAAGCTTTCTTT. It specifies CASSFRKDSTEAFF.

The chain uses TRBV2 and TRBJ1-1; tentatively, D is TRBD1 (6 bases). Looked up from germline, CDR1 is SNHLY and CDR2 is FYNNEI. The CDR3 has 16 amino acids. V was cut by 3 bases and J by 5 bases, with 19 bases left in between. CDR3 bases: TGTGCCAGCAGTGACCCGGTTACAGGGCGTGAAACTGAAGCTTTCTTT. The encoded protein is CASSDPVTGRETEAFF.

The chain couples TRBV5-1 to TRBJ1-1; 8 bases are shared with TRBD1. The CDR3 has 14 amino acids. The trim removed 2 bases at V and 4 bases at J, leaving 4 bases unmatched. Germline-derived CDR1 and CDR2 are SGHRS and YFSETQ. CDR3 sequence reads: CASSLDRGRTEAFF. The CDR3 DNA is TGCGCCAGCAGCTTAGACAGGGGTCGCACTGAAGCTTTCTTT.

The chain has TRBV29-1 and TRBJ1-2; D is unclear. Germline loops: CDR1 SQVTM, CDR2 ANQGSEA. The CDR3 sequence is 9 residues long. V shed 6 bases and J shed 8 bases, with 7 bases lying between them. For the CDR3, the DNA is TGCAGCGTCACCCCAGGCTACACCTTC. Its protein product is CSVTPGYTF.

V gene TRBV10-3 combines with J gene TRBJ2-3; the D gene could be TRBD1 or TRBD2 (5 bases each). The V gene's germline CDR1 is ENHRY and CDR2 SYGVKD. V was cut by 2 bases and J by 6 bases, with 12 bases left in between. The CDR3 runs to 14 residues. The CDR3 DNA reads as TGTGCCATCAGTGAGGGGGTAGGGACCGATACGCAGTATTTT. Residues: CAISEGVGTDTQYF.

The chain recombines TRBV14 with TRBJ2-5; 9 bases agree with TRBD2. The CDR3 runs 13 residues. After removal of 3 bases from V and 8 bases from J, the junction contained 4 bases not matched to a gene. Germline V lookup: CDR1 SGHDN, CDR2 FVKESK. The CDR3 nucleotides read TGTGCCAGCAGCCAGACAGCGGGAGGTACCCAGTACTTC. It specifies CASSQTAGGTQYF.

This clone was seen only a few times. CDR3 nucleotides: TGTGCCAGCAGCTTAGGGAGGAAGACAGAAACTTCCTACAATGAGCAGTTCTTC. Amino acids: CASSLGRKTETSYNEQFF. The rearrangement uses TRBV11-2 and TRBJ2-1, with D possibly called TRBD1 or TRBD2 (5 bases each). Looked up from germline, CDR1 is SGHAT and CDR2 is FQNNGV. This CDR3 has 18 amino acids. V was cut by 1 base and J by 1 base, with 17 bases left in between.

The chain has TRBV7-8 and TRBJ2-7; TRBD2 matches 10 bases. This CDR3 spans 14 amino acids. The germline CDR1 and CDR2 sequences are SGHVS and FQNEAQ. The junction had 3 bases not matched to a gene; V was cut back by 7 bases and J by 0 bases. CDR3 loop: CASTIAGGSYEQYF. Written as DNA, the CDR3 is TGTGCCAGCACCATAGCGGGGGGCTCCTACGAGCAGTACTTC.